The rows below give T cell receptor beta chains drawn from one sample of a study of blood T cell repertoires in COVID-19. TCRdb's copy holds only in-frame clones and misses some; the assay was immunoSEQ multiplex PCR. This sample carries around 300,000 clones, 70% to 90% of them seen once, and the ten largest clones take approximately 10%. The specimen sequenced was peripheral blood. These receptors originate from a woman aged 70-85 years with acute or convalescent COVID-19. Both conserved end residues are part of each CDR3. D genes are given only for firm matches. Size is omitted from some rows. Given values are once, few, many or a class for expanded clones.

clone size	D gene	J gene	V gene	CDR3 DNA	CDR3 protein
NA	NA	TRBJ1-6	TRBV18	TGTGCCAGCTCGCAGGACAGTCCTAATTCACCCCTCCACTTT	CASSQDSPNSPLHF
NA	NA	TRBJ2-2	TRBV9	TGTGCCAGCAGCGTGGGGCTGGGGGCCCCAACCGGGGAGCTGTTTTTT	CASSVGLGAPTGELFF
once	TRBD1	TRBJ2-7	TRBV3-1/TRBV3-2	TGTGCCAGCAGCCACAGGGGGACCCAGAAGAACGAGCAGTACTTC	CASSHRGTQKNEQYF
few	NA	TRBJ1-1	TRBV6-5	TGTGCCAGCAGTTTCCATAGGGGGAACACTGAAGCTTTCTTT	CASSFHRGNTEAFF
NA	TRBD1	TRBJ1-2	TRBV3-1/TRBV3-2	TGTGCCAGCAGCTACAGGGGGGCCGGCTACACCTTC	CASSYRGAGYTF
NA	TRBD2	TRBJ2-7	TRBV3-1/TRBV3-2	TGTGCCAGCAGCCAAGGCCCTAGCGGGGGGACGAGCTCCTACGAGCAGTACTTC	CASSQGPSGGTSSYEQYF
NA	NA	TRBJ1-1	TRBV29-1	TGCAGCGTTGGAAGCCCGGGTGAAGCTTTCTTT	CSVGSPGEAFF
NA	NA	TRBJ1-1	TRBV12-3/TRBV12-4	TGTGCCAGCAGGGACCAGGGTCCTGAAGCTTTCTTT	CASRDQGPEAFF
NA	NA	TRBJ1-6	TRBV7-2	TGTGCCAGCAGCTTACGCGGCATTTCCCCAAATTCACCCCTCCACTTT	CASSLRGISPNSPLHF
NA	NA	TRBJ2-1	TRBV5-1	TGCGCCAGCAGCTTGGTGGGGGGGCTTGAGCAGTTCTTC	CASSLVGGLEQFF
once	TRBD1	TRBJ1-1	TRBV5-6	TGTGCCAGCAGCTTGGGGGGCCGGACAGGCACTGAAGCTTTCTTT	CASSLGGRTGTEAFF
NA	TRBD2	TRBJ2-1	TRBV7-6	TGTGCCAGCAGCTCCCCGACTAGCGGGGGGGCCGGTGAGCAGTTCTTC	CASSSPTSGGAGEQFF
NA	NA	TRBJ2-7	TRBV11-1	TGTGCCAGCAGCTTAGGGCGGAATAGCTACGAGCAGTACTTC	CASSLGRNSYEQYF
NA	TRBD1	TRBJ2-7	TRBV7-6	TGTGCCAGCAGCTTAGAGGGGACAGGGGTCTACGAGCAGTACTTC	CASSLEGTGVYEQYF
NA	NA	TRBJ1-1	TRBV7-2	TGTGCCAGCAGCTTTACTGCGAACACTGAAGCTTTCTTT	CASSFTANTEAFF
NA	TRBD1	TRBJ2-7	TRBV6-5	TGTGCCAGCAGTACCGGGACAGAAGGCTACGAGCAGTACTTC	CASSTGTEGYEQYF
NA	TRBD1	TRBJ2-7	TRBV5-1	TGCGCCAGCACGGCAGGAACAGGGGGTTACGAGCAGTACTTC	CASTAGTGGYEQYF
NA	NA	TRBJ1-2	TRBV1	TGCACCCCCCGAAACCGAGGGTGTCATTATGGCTACACCTTC	CTPRNRGCHYGYTF
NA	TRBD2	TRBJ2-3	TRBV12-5	TGTGCTAGTGGTTTGGTACTAGCGGGGGGTAGCACAGATACGCAGTATTTT	CASGLVLAGGSTDTQYF
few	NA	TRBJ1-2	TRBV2	TGTGCCAGAGGAGACGGATGCTTC	CARGDGCF
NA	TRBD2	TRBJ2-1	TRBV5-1	TGCGCCAGCAGCTTGGGGCCAGCGGGGGCCTACAATGAGCAGTTCTTC	CASSLGPAGAYNEQFF
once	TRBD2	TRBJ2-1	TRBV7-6	TGTGCCAGCAGCGCCTTCGGGACTAGCGGGGGGAATGAGCAGTTCTTC	CASSAFGTSGGNEQFF
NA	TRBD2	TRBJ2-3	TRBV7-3	TGTGCCAGCAGCCCAGGGACTATTTCTAGCACAGATACGCAGTATTTT	CASSPGTISSTDTQYF
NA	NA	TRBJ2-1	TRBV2	TGTGCCAGCGAGAACCTTGGTGAGCAGTTCTTC	CASENLGEQFF
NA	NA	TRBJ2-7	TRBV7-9	TGTGCCAGCAGCTTAGGGACATATGACTCCTACGAGCAGTACTTC	CASSLGTYDSYEQYF